This T cell receptor beta chain was sequenced during a study of blood T cell repertoires in COVID-19. V lost 2 bases and J lost 0, with 10 bases in between. The V gene's germline CDR1 is KGHSH and CDR2 LQKENI. This CDR3 is built from 15 residues. Libraries were prepared by immunoSEQ multiplex PCR; TCRdb keeps only in-frame clonotypes and omits some of them. The sample yields under 75,000 clones, about 86% seen once. The source material was peripheral blood. This TCR was sampled from a human donor in a cohort sampled during active COVID-19. The rearrangement uses TRBV18 and TRBJ1-1; D is undetermined. The CDR3 DNA is TGTGCCAGCTCACCAGGGCTAAATATGAACACTGAAGCTTTCTTT. This sequence encodes CASSPGLNMNTEAFF.